These T cell receptor beta chains were read from a single sample in a study of T cell responses to AZD1222 COVID-19 vaccine. Using immunoSEQ multiplex PCR, the repertoire was profiled, and TCRdb retains in-frame clones only, with some absent. The sample has about 140,000 clones; around 93% are singletons. The material sequenced was peripheral blood, taken on day 0 of AZD1222 vaccination. The receptors here all came from an adult in good health. Each CDR3 is given with its conserved first and last residue. A D gene is named only where the DNA matches it firmly. Clone size is stated in some rows and not others, as once, few, many or a class when expanded.

NA	TRBJ2-5	14	NA	TRBV7-8	CASSLARPAETQYF	TGTGCCAGCAGCTTAGCGCGACCCGCCGAGACCCAGTACTTC
NA	TRBJ1-1	15	NA	TRBV27	CASSPIRLGATEAFF	TGTGCCAGCAGCCCCATCCGGCTAGGGGCCACTGAAGCTTTCTTT
NA	TRBJ1-5	16	NA	TRBV6-4	CASSVLSMAVNQPQHF	TGTGCCAGCAGTGTATTGAGTATGGCAGTAAATCAGCCCCAGCATTTT
NA	TRBJ1-2	12	NA	TRBV5-6	CASRGRGPGYTF	TGTGCCAGCAGAGGGCGGGGTCCTGGCTACACCTTC
NA	TRBJ1-2	13	NA	TRBV30	CAWTEYTNYGYTF	TGTGCCTGGACGGAGTACACCAACTATGGCTACACCTTC
NA	TRBJ2-7	14	NA	TRBV7-3	CASSLTPARARTYF	TGTGCCAGCAGCTTAACCCCGGCCCGAGCAAGAACGTACTTC
NA	TRBJ2-7	13	NA	TRBV5-5	CASSHSIAYEQYF	TGTGCCAGCAGCCACAGTATCGCCTACGAGCAGTACTTC
NA	TRBJ1-5	13	TRBD1	TRBV12-3/TRBV12-4	CASRGTGGQPQHF	TGTGCCAGCAGGGGGACAGGCGGTCAGCCCCAGCATTTT
NA	TRBJ2-2	15	TRBD1	TRBV19	CASTGTGTFAGELFF	TGTGCCAGTACCGGGACAGGGACTTTCGCCGGGGAGCTGTTTTTT
once	TRBJ1-2	14	TRBD1	TRBV2	CASSIIQGAQGYTF	TGTGCCAGCAGTATCATACAGGGGGCGCAAGGCTACACCTTC
NA	TRBJ2-1	14	NA	TRBV5-4	CASSLAGIYNEQFF	TGTGCCAGCAGCTTGGCCGGGATCTACAATGAGCAGTTCTTC
NA	TRBJ1-5	15	NA	TRBV6-5	CASISVIWDNQPQHF	TGTGCCAGCATTTCCGTTATTTGGGACAATCAGCCCCAGCATTTT
few	TRBJ1-2	13	NA	TRBV18	CASSPGDNYGYTF	TGTGCCAGCTCACCGGGGGATAACTATGGCTACACCTTC
NA	TRBJ2-2	16	TRBD2	TRBV4-3	CASSSGLAANTGELFF	TGCGCCAGCAGCTCAGGACTAGCGGCAAACACCGGGGAGCTGTTTTTT
NA	TRBJ1-6	15	NA	TRBV28	CASISGSSYNSPLHF	TGTGCCAGCATTAGCGGGAGCTCCTATAATTCACCCCTCCACTTT
NA	TRBJ1-5	12	NA	TRBV6-6	CASTDSNQPQHF	TGTGCCAGCACAGACAGCAATCAGCCCCAGCATTTT
NA	TRBJ2-7	12	NA	TRBV27	CASSDRTYEQYF	TGTGCCAGCAGTGACAGGACCTACGAGCAGTACTTC
NA	TRBJ1-4	15	NA	TRBV7-9	CASSLQGPANEKLFF	TGTGCCAGCAGCTTACAAGGACCCGCTAATGAAAAACTGTTTTTT
NA	TRBJ2-2	14	NA	TRBV5-1	CASSFQQSTGELFF	TGCGCCAGCAGCTTTCAACAGAGCACCGGGGAGCTGTTTTTT
NA	TRBJ2-3	11	NA	TRBV30	CAWRRTDTQYF	TGTGCCTGGAGGCGCACAGATACGCAGTATTTT
NA	TRBJ2-7	14	TRBD2	TRBV19	CASSPGTIPSEQYF	TGTGCCAGTAGTCCAGGGACTATCCCCTCCGAGCAGTACTTC
NA	TRBJ1-1	14	NA	TRBV5-1	CASSLRGPHTEAFF	TGCGCCAGCAGCTTGAGAGGACCCCACACTGAAGCTTTCTTT
NA	TRBJ1-4	14	NA	TRBV20-1	CSATDRSTNEKLFF	TGCAGTGCTACTGACAGGTCAACTAATGAAAAACTGTTTTTT
NA	TRBJ2-1	14	TRBD2	TRBV3-1/TRBV3-2	CASRLRLAGGHPFF	TGTGCCAGCAGACTGAGACTAGCGGGGGGGCACCCGTTCTTC
NA	TRBJ1-1	14	NA	TRBV5-6	CASSLVDRNREAFF	TGTGCCAGCAGCTTGGTGGACAGAAACCGTGAAGCTTTCTTT
NA	TRBJ1-1	13	TRBD1	TRBV14	CASSQDRQGRAFF	TGTGCCAGCAGCCAAGACCGACAGGGTCGGGCTTTCTTT
NA	TRBJ2-7	14	TRBD2	TRBV5-1	CASSPRTSVDEQYF	TGCGCCAGCAGCCCCCGGACTAGCGTCGACGAGCAGTACTTC
NA	TRBJ1-5	13	NA	TRBV12-5	CASGPDSNQPQHF	TGTGCTAGTGGTCCCGACAGCAATCAGCCCCAGCATTTT
NA	TRBJ2-3	16	TRBD2	TRBV7-9	CASSLVGVSGRDTQYF	TGTGCCAGCAGCTTAGTTGGAGTTAGCGGGAGGGATACGCAGTATTTT
NA	TRBJ2-5	14	TRBD2	TRBV9	CASSGGLAEETQYF	TGTGCCAGCAGCGGGGGACTAGCGGAAGAGACCCAGTACTTC
NA	TRBJ1-5	13	NA	TRBV18	CASSPGTNQPQHF	TGTGCCAGCTCACCCGGGACCAATCAGCCCCAGCATTTT
NA	TRBJ2-3	16	TRBD2	TRBV19	CASSIRLAGAVDTQYF	TGTGCCAGTAGTATCAGGTTAGCGGGAGCGGTAGATACGCAGTATTTT
few	TRBJ1-5	16	TRBD1	TRBV7-8	CASSLIRGYSNQPQHF	TGTGCCAGCAGCTTAATCAGGGGGTATAGCAATCAGCCCCAGCATTTT
NA	TRBJ2-1	15	NA	TRBV24-1	CATSDLRGAYNEQFF	TGTGCCACCAGTGATTTGAGGGGGGCCTACAATGAGCAGTTCTTC
NA	TRBJ2-7	16	TRBD2	TRBV5-4	CASSLAAGGYSYEQYF	TGTGCCAGCAGCTTGGCGGCGGGAGGGTACTCCTACGAGCAGTACTTC
NA	TRBJ1-5	13	NA	TRBV3-1/TRBV3-2	CASSQDLNQPQHF	TGTGCCAGCAGCCAAGACTTGAATCAGCCCCAGCATTTT
few	TRBJ1-6	14	NA	TRBV7-9	CASSATWGRSPLHF	TGTGCCAGCAGCGCGACATGGGGTCGTTCACCCCTCCACTTT
NA	TRBJ1-1	13	NA	TRBV19	CASSMSGNTEAFF	TGTGCCAGTAGTATGTCAGGAAACACTGAAGCTTTCTTT
NA	TRBJ1-3	14	NA	TRBV7-9	CASSRDLLGNTIYF	TGTGCCAGCAGCCGGGACTTACTGGGAAACACCATATATTTT
NA	TRBJ2-7	15	TRBD2	TRBV5-1	CASSDPTSTSYEQYF	TGCGCCAGCAGCGACCCGACTAGCACGTCCTACGAGCAGTACTTC
few	TRBJ1-5	14	TRBD1	TRBV28	CAIVRDRGNQPQHF	TGTGCCATCGTCCGGGACAGAGGGAACCAGCCCCAGCATTTT
once	TRBJ1-2	15	TRBD1	TRBV28	CASSFGTGVYYGYTF	TGTGCCAGCAGTTTTGGGACAGGGGTGTACTATGGCTACACCTTC
NA	TRBJ2-3	16	TRBD1	TRBV30	CAWIRSGTGLGDTQYF	TGTGCCTGGATCAGGAGTGGGACAGGGCTTGGCGATACGCAGTATTTT
NA	TRBJ2-4	17	NA	TRBV5-8	CASSLLGAGIAKNIQYF	TGTGCCAGCAGCTTGTTGGGGGCGGGAATAGCCAAAAACATTCAGTACTTC
once	TRBJ2-1	13	NA	TRBV7-3	CASSPSDFNEQFF	TGTGCCAGCAGCCCGTCGGACTTTAATGAGCAGTTCTTC
NA	TRBJ1-4	20	TRBD1	TRBV5-1	CASSRTQLGQGSMANEKLFF	TGCGCCAGCAGCCGCACCCAACTCGGACAGGGGAGTATGGCTAATGAAAAACTGTTTTTT
NA	TRBJ2-5	17	NA	TRBV10-3	CAISESISGPGFETQYF	TGTGCCATCAGTGAGTCGATCTCGGGTCCGGGGTTTGAGACCCAGTACTTC
NA	TRBJ2-7	14	NA	TRBV11-2	CASSLGTVLYEQYF	TGTGCCAGCAGCTTAGGGACAGTCCTCTACGAGCAGTACTTC
NA	TRBJ1-2	14	NA	TRBV25-1	CASSEGGGARGYTF	TGTGCCAGCAGTGAAGGGGGCGGGGCCCGAGGCTACACCTTC
NA	TRBJ2-7	15	NA	TRBV6-5	CASSPGAPRAYEQYF	TGTGCCAGCAGCCCAGGGGCTCCTAGGGCCTACGAGCAGTACTTC